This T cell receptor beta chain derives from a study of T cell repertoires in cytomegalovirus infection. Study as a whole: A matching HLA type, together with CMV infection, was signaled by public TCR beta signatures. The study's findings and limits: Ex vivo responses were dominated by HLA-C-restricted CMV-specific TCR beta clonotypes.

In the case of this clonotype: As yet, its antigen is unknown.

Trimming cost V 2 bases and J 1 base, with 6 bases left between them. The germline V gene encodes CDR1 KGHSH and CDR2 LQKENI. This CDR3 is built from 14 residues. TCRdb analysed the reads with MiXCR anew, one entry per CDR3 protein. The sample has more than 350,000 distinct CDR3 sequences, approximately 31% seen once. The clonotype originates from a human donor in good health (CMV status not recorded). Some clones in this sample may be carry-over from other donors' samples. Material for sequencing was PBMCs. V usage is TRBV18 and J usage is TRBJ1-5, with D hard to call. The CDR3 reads CASSPAGSNQPQHF. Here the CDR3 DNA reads TGTGCCAGCTCACCAGCCGGGAGCAATCAGCCCCAGCATTTT.